This T cell receptor (beta chain) was captured by sequencing in a study of identical twins (dated by TCRdb to 2016 to 2017). About the study as a whole: TCR alpha and beta repertoires from monozygotic twins, unrelated adults of various ages and cord blood were deep-sequenced to test whether fetal clonotypes persist. Replicate twin experiments were performed at different times using different library preparation protocols to rule out contamination. What the study reported, not specific to this receptor: Compared with coincidental sharing between unrelated individuals, out-of-frame TCR alpha sequences shared between twins showed an excess of sequences with low generation probability. Abundant cord blood beta clonotypes carried fewer insertions; young adult naive repertoires showed a weaker similar trend, while memory repertoires showed none. Zero-insertion analyses could be partly confounded by invariant T cells such as MAIT and iNKT, though diverse VJ usage argued against such confounding for most clonotypes. Because the same donors could not be followed over many years, the conclusions depended on cross-sectional statistical analysis. Recombination models systematically underestimated out-of-frame TCR alpha sharing in monozygotic twins but agreed with sharing between unrelated individuals. In beta out-of-frame sequences, excess twin sharing was weaker, because having fewer shared sequences lowered the signal-to-noise ratio.

Library generation was performed with 5' RACE. The instrument was an Illumina HiSeq 2000. A universal primer binding site was introduced by template switching, and a unique molecular identifier was present in the final cDNA, enabling accurate counting of TCR cDNA molecules. First-strand cDNA for TCR alpha and beta chains was synthesized from specific primers in the conserved constant-segment region. To control for contamination, every cDNA library was double barcoded, receiving both a SMART-Mk sample barcode and Illumina barcodes. TruSeq adapter sequences along with Illumina sample barcodes were introduced in two successive PCR steps. The TCR alpha and beta cDNA libraries were sequenced on the Illumina HiSeq platform using custom primers. The source study handled its data this way. Raw reads were processed with MiGEC to extract unique molecular identifiers, and MiXCR was used to determine CDR3 positions. Recombination models were inferred per individual with the repgenHMM and IGoR tools using an EM algorithm. Shared clonotypes were analyzed with the tcR package in R, and sharing was normalized by the product of cloneset sizes. Out-of-frame nonproductive sequences were analyzed to study raw recombination free of thymic and clonal selection effects. Using fastp at Q25 and MiXCR, TCRdb reprocessed the public reads and kept productive beta chains. A single entry per CDR3 protein holds the most common genes and DNA from its merged rows. The authors' filters were not applied to this entry. This sample lists about 660,000 distinct CDR3 sequences; over 8.5% were detected once. The ten largest account for about 0.98% of the sample.

To note about this clonotype: Its antigen remains undetermined. Base quality data are lacking; no much larger clone is found one base away.

Every donor was a healthy Caucasian. The twin cohort comprised three pairs of female monozygotic twins, all aged roughly 18 to 30 years. Peripheral blood mononuclear cells were used as the source from which RNA for TCR libraries was isolated. There are 14 amino acids in the CDR3, from cysteine to phenylalanine inclusive. The DNA shown is the 42-base CDR3, in frame from base 1. The germline V gene specifies MNHEY as CDR1 and SVGEGT as CDR2. Here V drops 6 bases and J drops 4 bases, and the junction holds 6 bases not matched to any gene. This sample was also put to use in a study of yellow fever vaccine responses in identical twins. Per that second paper: According to the authors, in identical twins the way T cells responded to vaccination appeared partly convergent and partly personalized. Focusing on identical twins, the study followed the T cell clones that responded to the vaccine, and did so with precision.

The chain is made from TRBV6-2 or TRBV6-3 and TRBJ2-7; 10 bases in the middle match TRBD1. The sequence was obtained from a woman aged 18 to 35 in good health. Sequencing used PBMCs. The CDR3 here reads CASRMTGGAYEQYF. Here is the DNA: TGTGCCAGCAGAATGACAGGGGGCGCGTACGAGCAGTACTTC.